The source of this T cell receptor (beta chain) is a study of T-cell reconstitution after alpha-beta-depleted transplantation in children. Whole-study findings and limits: The main origin of T-cell counts and diversity one year after transplant was newly produced T cells. Two months or so post-transplant, alpha-beta T cells reportedly derived from several hundred expanded graft clones. From surviving recipient T cells and thymic progenitors came the high day-60 TCRbeta diversity observed in some patients.

This clonotype was seen many times. Its antigen is still unknown. Unique molecular identifiers tagged the TCRbeta library. MiXCR, run by TCRdb on the PCR reads, gives a single entry per CDR3 protein. Of fewer than 700,000 distinct CDR3 sequences in the sample, under 30% were seen once. CDR1 is SGHKS and CDR2 is YYEKEE in the germline V gene (reference sequence). CDR3 length: 15 amino acids. Trimming at V came to 5 bases and at J to 7 bases, leaving 10 bases not matched to a gene. V and J are TRBV5-5 and TRBJ2-1; 9 nucleotides align to TRBD1. The sample in question was PBMCs, mostly from graft donor cells, obtained 360 days after TCRalphabeta/CD19-depleted stem cell transplant. This clonotype was obtained from a boy less than two years old who had a stem cell transplant for acute myeloid leukemia, so the T cells may come from the graft donor. The CDR3 is CASRASGTGLNEQFF. CDR3 coding DNA: TGTGCCAGCAGGGCCTCCGGGACAGGGCTAAATGAGCAGTTCTTC.